This passage covers 5 T cell receptor beta chains from one sample sequenced in a study of blood T cells in healthy people across ages (dated by TCRdb to between 2014 and 2017). Receptor amplification or capture employed 5' RACE. Sequencing used an Illumina HiSeq 2500. A second PCR of about 7 to 12 cycles was performed with a sample-barcoded 5' primer and a J-beta primer mix. Using fastp trimming at Q25 and MiXCR clonotype assembly, TCRdb reanalyzed the public sequencing data and kept in-frame beta chains. All rows with the same CDR3 protein become a single entry with the most common DNA and genes. This sample has around 650,000 distinct CDR3 sequences in its table, and 40% to 45% of those were observed once. The ten most abundant clones make up about 30% of the sample. The sequencing input was blood. The receptor set was obtained from an elderly man in good health.

Only a few counts were recorded for this clonotype. This sequence joins TRBV7-6 and TRBJ2-2; the D is unclear. Trimming shortened V by 2 bases and J by 7 bases, and 14 bases separated the two germline ends. The CDR3 has 15 residues. Germline CDR1 and CDR2: SGHVS and FNYEAQ. The DNA of the CDR3 is TGTGCCAGCAGCTTACAGGCCCACTCGAGCGGGGAGCTGTTTTTT. Its protein is CASSLQAHSSGELFF.

The chain combines TRBV4-2 with TRBJ2-4; D possibly corresponds to TRBD1 (5 bases). V was trimmed by 0 bases and J by 3 bases, leaving 18 bases between them. The CDR3 extends over 18 amino acids. Germline V gene sequence: CDR1 LGHNA, CDR2 YNFKEQ. The CDR3, as DNA: TGTGCCAGCAGCCAAGACGGCGTGGGGCGTATGAACAAAAACATTCAGTACTTC. Translating gives CASSQDGVGRMNKNIQYF.

This clonotype was counted between two and nine times. This chain connects TRBV4-2 to TRBJ1-5; D is possibly TRBD1 (6 bases). V lost 1 base and J lost 4, with 11 bases in between. From germline, CDR1 is LGHNA and CDR2 YNFKEQ. This CDR3 has 15 amino acids. For the CDR3, the DNA is TGTGCCAGCAGCCAAGCGGGGGGCCAGAATCAGCCCCAGCATTTT. Encoded protein: CASSQAGGQNQPQHF.

As regards this clonotype: A much larger clone is a single base away; this may be a read error. The chain employs TRBV7-2 and TRBJ2-3; TRBD2 matches at 10 bases. This CDR3 spans 17 amino acids. V gave up 2 bases and J gave up 0 bases; unmatched junction bases: 5. Germline CDR1 reads SGHTA; CDR2 reads FQGNSA. CDR3 loop: CTSSLRLAGASTDTQYF. For the CDR3, the DNA is TGTACCAGCAGCTTAAGGCTAGCGGGAGCTAGCACAGATACGCAGTATTTT.

Only a few counts were recorded for this clonotype. The rearrangement joins TRBV20-1 to TRBJ2-1; the match to TRBD2 covers 9 bases. The CDR3 is 14 amino acids. V shed 3 bases and J 4 bases; nucleotides not matched to a gene: 4. Per germline, CDR1 DFQATT and CDR2 SNEGSKA (reference sequence). For the CDR3, the DNA is TGCAGTGCTAGTCTAGCGGGGAGATACAATGAGCAGTTCTTC. Translated, it gives CSASLAGRYNEQFF.